This T cell receptor beta chain was recovered during a study of T-cell reconstitution after alpha-beta-depleted transplantation in children listed by TCRdb under 2016. Regarding the complete study: The study quantitatively tracked T-cell immune reconstitution after TCRalphabeta/CD19-depleted allogeneic hematopoietic cell transplantation in children using TCR repertoire profiling.

Explained via the paper, the treatment or condition label denotes: allogeneic hematopoietic cell transplantation with graft depleted of TCRalphabeta T cells and CD19 B cells. TCRalphabeta/CD19-depleted allogeneic hematopoietic cell grafts were given to the transplant recipients, all of whom were children. Results the study describes overall, beyond this receptor: The apparently early recovery of alphabetaT-cell counts about two months after transplant reportedly depended on only several hundred rapidly expanded clones that came from non-depleted graft cells. In some patients, the high TCRbeta diversity seen at day 60 was put down to recipient T cells and intrathymic progenitors that had survived conditioning. The frequencies of hyperexpanded clones fell over the following months, and after one year, T-cell counts and TCRbeta diversity were mostly attributed to newly produced T cells.

Of note for this clonotype: Its antigen remains undetermined. The sample holds no much larger clone one base away, and base qualities are not on file.

Receptor libraries were prepared by PCR. TCRdb names Illumina HiSeq 2500 as the instrument used. Molecular barcoding was employed in the preparation of TCR libraries, with unique molecular identifiers being used to normalize TCRbeta repertoire quantification. TCRdb ran its own pipeline on the public reads, namely fastp trimming at Q25 and MiXCR clone calling, and kept in-frame beta chains. Rows with one shared CDR3 protein collapse into an entry with the most common genes and DNA. The sample table holds about 400,000 distinct CDR3 sequences, of which about 16% were seen once. The ten largest clones capture less than 30% of the sample. The CDR3 measures 15 amino acids from cysteine to phenylalanine. The sequence is cut down to CDR3 DNA, 45 bases in frame from base 1. V has 4 bases trimmed and J has 4 bases trimmed; junction bases matching no gene number 10. Taken from the germline V gene, the CDR1 and CDR2 loops are SGHRS and YFSETQ.

The specimen was PBMCs, mostly from graft donor cells, collected 360 days after TCRalphabeta/CD19-depleted stem cell transplant. The V and J segments used are TRBV5-1 and TRBJ2-7, and 8 bases in between align with TRBD1. The TCR comes from a boy less than two years old who had a stem cell transplant for Wiskott-Aldrich syndrome, so the T cells may come from the graft donor. The DNA sequence is as follows: TGCGCCAGCAGCCAGGGACAGGCGAAGGGTTACGAGCAGTACTTC. Its translation reads: CASSQGQAKGYEQYF.